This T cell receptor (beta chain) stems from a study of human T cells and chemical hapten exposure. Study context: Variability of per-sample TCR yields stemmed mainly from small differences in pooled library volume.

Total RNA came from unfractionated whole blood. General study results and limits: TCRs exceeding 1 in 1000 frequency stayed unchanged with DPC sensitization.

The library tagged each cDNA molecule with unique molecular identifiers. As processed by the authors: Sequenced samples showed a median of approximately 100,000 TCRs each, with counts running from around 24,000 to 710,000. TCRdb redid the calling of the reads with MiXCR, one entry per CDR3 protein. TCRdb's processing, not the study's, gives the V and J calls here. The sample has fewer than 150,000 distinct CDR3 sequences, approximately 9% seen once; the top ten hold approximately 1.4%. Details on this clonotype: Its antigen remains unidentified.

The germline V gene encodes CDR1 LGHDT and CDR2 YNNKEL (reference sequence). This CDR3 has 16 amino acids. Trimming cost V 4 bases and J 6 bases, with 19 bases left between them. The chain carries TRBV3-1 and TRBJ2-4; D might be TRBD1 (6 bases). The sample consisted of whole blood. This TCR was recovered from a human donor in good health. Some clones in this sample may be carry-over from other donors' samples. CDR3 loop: CASSPQRGTKGNIQYF. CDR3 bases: TGTGCCAGCAGCCCCCAAAGGGGGACAAAGGGAAACATTCAGTACTTC.